The 27 T cell receptor beta chains below come from one sample, sequenced in a study of blood T cell repertoires in COVID-19 (dated by TCRdb to about 2020). The method was the immunoSEQ multiplex PCR assay. TCRdb retrieved this table from immuneACCESS and kept in-frame rearrangements only. Not all clones are present; in checked studies, unresolved V genes account for under half, and no reason is known for the remainder. For this sample the table gives 25,000 to 35,000 clones, of which nearly 90% were detected only once. Together, the top ten hold around 1.5% of the sample. The source material was peripheral blood. These receptor sequences come from a man in his sixties with active COVID-19.

V is TRBV7-7 and J is TRBJ2-2; D uncertain. This CDR3 region has 13 residues. The V gene lost 6 bases and the J gene lost 1 base, with 6 bases spanning the gap. The germline V gene has CDR1 SSHAT and CDR2 FNYEAQ (reference sequence). In DNA form, the CDR3 reads TGTGCCAGCAGAGAGCAGAACACCGGGGAGCTGTTTTTT. Amino acids: CASREQNTGELFF. The entire variable domain, with the rest obtained from reference TRBV7-7 and TRBJ2-2, is as follows: GAGVSQSPRYKVTKRGQDVTLRCDPISSHATLYWYQQALGQGPEFLTYFNYEAQPDKSGLPSDRFSAERPEGSISTLTIQRTEQRDSAMYRCASREQNTGELFFGEGSRLTVL.

V and J are TRBV2 and TRBJ1-5; TRBD1 matches 9 bases. Trimming cost V 7 bases and J 0 bases; bases outside gene matches: 4. Germline loops: CDR1 SNHLY, CDR2 FYNNEI. The CDR3 totals 15 residues. This CDR3 is CASTGQGYSNQPQHF. The CDR3 nucleotides read TGTGCCAGCACGGGACAGGGTTATAGCAATCAGCCCCAGCATTTT.

The chain joins TRBV7-3 to TRBJ1-1; no firm D call. Per the germline V gene, CDR1 is SGHTA and CDR2 is FQGTGA. Trimming left V 4 bases short and J 6 bases short, with 12 bases between. The CDR3 is 13 amino acids. The CDR3 loop reads CASSSRVPPEAFF. As DNA, the CDR3 is TGTGCCAGCAGCTCTCGGGTCCCACCTGAAGCTTTCTTT.

The V call is TRBV28, the J call TRBJ1-2; tentative D call: TRBD1 (6 bases). The germline CDR1 and CDR2 sequences are MDHEN and SYDVKM. With 7 bases removed from V and 8 bases from J, the gap between germline ends came to 14 bases. This CDR3 comprises 12 residues. The CDR3 reads CASNPGDRGYTF. Written as DNA, the CDR3 is TGTGCCAGCAATCCAGGGGATCGGGGCTACACCTTC.

The CDR3 nucleotides read TGTGCCAGCAGTTTAACCGCGGAGACCCAGTACTTC. Amino acids: CASSLTAETQYF. The chain links TRBV12-3 or TRBV12-4 to TRBJ2-5, with D uncertain. V lost 2 bases to trimming and J lost 5 bases, with 6 bases between them. The CDR3 is 12 residues long.

CDR3 in amino acids: CASSPGGQGFEKLFF. The CDR3 bases are TGTGCCAGCAGCCCGGGGGGACAGGGGTTTGAAAAACTGTTTTTT. The chain joins TRBV5-4 to TRBJ1-4; 10 bases agree with TRBD1. This CDR3 has 15 residues. Per germline, CDR1 SGHNT and CDR2 YYREEE (reference sequence). Trimming at V came to 4 bases and at J to 7 bases, leaving 7 bases not matched to a gene.

CDR3 region: CASSEGWAGESQETQYF. The CDR3 nucleotides are TGTGCCAGCAGTGAAGGGTGGGCGGGGGAATCTCAAGAGACCCAGTACTTC. The chain uses TRBV6-1 and TRBJ2-5; TRBD2 matches at 7 bases. Germline V CDR1 and CDR2: MNHNS, SASEGT. The CDR3 has 17 residues. J gave up 2 bases and V 1 base, and 10 bases lay outside the gene matches.

The chain joins TRBV4-3 to TRBJ2-4; D perhaps matches TRBD2 (6 bases). V lost 4 bases to trimming and J lost 1 base, with 11 bases between them. Germline CDR1 and CDR2: LGHNA and YSLEER. The CDR3 is 15 amino acids. The CDR3 reads CASSRGRGAKNIQYF. The CDR3, as DNA: TGCGCCAGCAGCCGAGGACGGGGGGCCAAAAACATTCAGTACTTC.

The V gene is TRBV7-9, the J gene TRBJ2-5; TRBD2 matches at 12 bases. The V segment lost 3 bases and the J segment 5 bases; nucleotides outside the gene matches: 7. The CDR3 has 16 residues. CDR1 and CDR2 from the germline V gene are SEHNR and FQNEAQ (reference sequence). CDR3 amino acids: CASSFPSGGARETQYF. The CDR3 region has the DNA TGTGCCAGCAGCTTTCCTAGCGGGGGGGCCCGGGAGACCCAGTACTTC.

A note on this clone: Other nucleotide sequences from this sample produce the same CDR3. V is TRBV2 and J is TRBJ2-5; TRBD2 agrees at 7 bases. V trimming: 4 bases; J trimming: 4 bases; junction bases outside the gene matches: 3. CDR1 and CDR2 from the germline V gene are SNHLY and FYNNEI. The CDR3 length is 13 residues. The CDR3 DNA sequence: TGTGCCAGCAGTGGACTAGCAGTAGAGACCCAGTACTTC. Protein sequence: CASSGLAVETQYF.

The rearrangement uses TRBV4-3 and TRBJ2-5; D may be TRBD1 (5 bases). CDR1 and CDR2 (germline): LGHNA, YSLEER. The CDR3 spans 13 residues. The V and J ends lost 1 base and 2 bases respectively, with 5 bases between them. In DNA form, the CDR3 reads TGCGCCAGCAGCCAAGGACAGCAAGAGACCCAGTACTTC. Protein: CASSQGQQETQYF.

This chain links TRBV3-1 (or the pseudogene TRBV3-2) with TRBJ1-2; a possible D gene is TRBD1 (6 bases). CDR1 and CDR2 from the germline V gene are LGHDT and YNNKEL (reference sequence). The CDR3 has 15 amino acids. V was shortened by 7 bases and J by 5 bases, with 20 bases between the two germline ends. The DNA for the CDR3 is TGTGCCAGCACTCCTAGATGGGACACGTCATATGGCTACACCTTC. This translates into CASTPRWDTSYGYTF.

V gene TRBV5-4 combines with J gene TRBJ2-5; weak D call: TRBD2 (6 bases). V lost 3 bases to trimming and J lost 5 bases, with 11 bases between them. From germline, CDR1 is SGHNT and CDR2 YYREEE (reference sequence). CDR3 size: 13 residues. The CDR3 spells CASSSTSWETQYF. The CDR3 DNA reads as TGTGCCAGCAGCTCTACTAGCTGGGAGACCCAGTACTTC.

The gene calls are TRBV3-1 (or the pseudogene TRBV3-2) and TRBJ2-5; no definite D call. The CDR3 totals 15 residues. CDR1 and CDR2 from the germline V gene are LGHDT and YNNKEL (reference sequence). The V gene lost 0 bases and the J gene lost 5 bases, with 13 bases spanning the gap. CDR3 nucleotides: TGTGCCAGCAGCCAAGAACCCATCGTAGATGAGACCCAGTACTTC. Protein product: CASSQEPIVDETQYF.

This clone was recorded only once. The chain employs TRBV6-5 and TRBJ2-7; weak D call: TRBD2 (7 bases). V was pared by 5 bases and J by 6 bases, with 14 bases between. The CDR3 runs to 13 residues. Germline values: CDR1 MNHEY, CDR2 SVGAGI. CDR3 amino acids: CASSPRGGGEQYF. For the CDR3, the DNA is TGTGCCAGCAGTCCCCGAGGGGGGGGCGAGCAGTACTTC.

The chain has TRBV6-2 or TRBV6-3 and TRBJ2-5; tentative D call: TRBD1 (5 bases). CDR3 length equals 14 residues. Trimming removed 0 bases from V and 7 bases from J, with 12 bases in between. From germline, CDR1 is MNHEY and CDR2 SVGEGT. CDR3 loop: CASSYSRGFMTQYF. The DNA for the CDR3 is TGTGCCAGCAGTTACTCTAGGGGCTTTATGACCCAGTACTTC.

This clone was seen a handful of times. The rearrangement uses TRBV5-4 and TRBJ2-7; TRBD2 matches at 11 bases. CDR1 and CDR2 from the germline V gene are SGHNT and YYREEE (reference sequence). The CDR3 has 16 amino acids. V shed 3 bases, J shed 4 bases, and the junction held 9 bases outside the gene matches. The CDR3 sequence: CASSSDSGGAGYEQYF. CDR3 nucleotides: TGTGCCAGCAGCTCCGATAGCGGGGGGGCCGGATACGAGCAGTACTTC.

CDR3 DNA: TGTGCCAGTAGGGAGGGACAGGGGCCCAATCAGCCCCAGCATTTT. Translated: CASREGQGPNQPQHF. The V call is TRBV3-1 (or the pseudogene TRBV3-2), the J call TRBJ1-5; TRBD1 matches at 10 bases. The J segment lost 3 bases and the V segment lost 9 bases, leaving 8 bases of the junction unmatched. Germline CDR1 reads LGHDT; CDR2 reads YNNKEL (reference sequence). The CDR3 is 15 amino acids.

This clone was counted a few times. The gene calls are TRBV18 and TRBJ1-2; D perhaps matches TRBD1 (5 bases). CDR1 and CDR2 (germline): KGHSH, LQKENI. The CDR3 loop spans 16 amino acids. V lost 5 bases, J lost 1 base, and 17 bases lay in between. This chain's CDR3 is CASSDPRDSNNYGYTF. The CDR3 nucleotides are TGTGCCAGCTCAGATCCCCGGGACTCCAATAACTATGGCTACACCTTC.

The J gene is TRBJ2-5, the V gene TRBV9, with D perhaps TRBD2 (6 bases). The germline V gene has CDR1 SGDLS and CDR2 YYNGEE. CDR3 size: 14 residues. The V end was cut by 3 bases, the J end by 4 bases, with 13 bases between. The CDR3 loop reads CASSASGLRETQYF. The CDR3 bases are TGTGCCAGCAGCGCGAGCGGGCTCCGAGAGACCCAGTACTTC. Combining the CDR3 with reference TRBV9 and TRBJ2-5 gives the whole variable domain DSGVTQTPKHLITATGQRVTLRCSPRSGDLSVYWYQQSLDQGLQFLIQYYNGEERAKGNILERFSAQQFPDLHSELNLSSLELGDSALYFCASSASGLRETQYFGPGTRLLVL.

CDR3 in DNA: TGTGCCAGCAGCTTAGGGCAGGGGGCCTACGAGCAGTACTTC. It specifies CASSLGQGAYEQYF. The rearrangement uses TRBV11-3 and TRBJ2-7, with TRBD1 matching over 7 bases. Germline lookup yields CDR1 SGHNT and CDR2 YENEEA. V was pared by 1 base and J by 2 bases, with 2 bases of the junction left unmatched. The CDR3 extends over 14 amino acids.

The chain employs TRBV30 and TRBJ1-6; perhaps TRBD1 as D (6 bases). The CDR3 is made up of 14 amino acids. Germline CDR1 GTSNPN, CDR2 SVGIG (reference sequence). Deletions cut 5 bases from V and 9 bases from J, with 17 bases between. CDR3 amino acids: CAWDSGTPISPLHF. Here the CDR3 DNA reads TGTGCCTGGGATTCGGGGACACCTATTTCACCCCTCCACTTT.

The chain uses TRBV2 and TRBJ2-1; 7 positions agree with TRBD1. Germline V gene data show CDR1 as SNHLY and CDR2 as FYNNEI. V trimming: 7 bases; J trimming: 7 bases; junction bases outside the gene matches: 4. This CDR3 is 12 amino acids long. CDR3 bases: TGTGCCAGCAAGGGACAGTTGAATGAGCAGTTCTTC. This gives the protein CASKGQLNEQFF.

The genes are TRBV29-1 and TRBJ2-7, with D perhaps given as TRBD1 or TRBD2 (6 bases each). Germline V gene data show CDR1 as SQVTM and CDR2 as ANQGSEA. The CDR3 runs 11 residues. The germline V and J ends were trimmed by 7 bases and 2 bases, with 9 bases remaining between them. The CDR3 loop reads CSGGAAYEQYF. The DNA of the CDR3 is TGCAGCGGGGGGGCAGCCTACGAGCAGTACTTC.

V is TRBV28 and J is TRBJ1-2, with 7 nucleotides matching TRBD1. The junction had 6 bases not matched to a gene; V was cut back by 8 bases and J by 3 bases. The CDR3 extends over 13 amino acids. Germline CDR1 is MDHEN and CDR2 is SYDVKM. The CDR3 is CASRTGGDYGYTF. CDR3 coding DNA: TGTGCCAGCCGGACAGGTGGCGACTATGGCTACACCTTC.

The chain recombines TRBV9 with TRBJ1-2, with D tentatively TRBD1 (5 bases). The CDR3 runs 11 residues. Germline CDR1 SGDLS, CDR2 YYNGEE. V lost 4 bases and J 8 bases, leaving 9 bases between the germline ends. The DNA of the CDR3 is TGTGCCAGCAGCAGACGACAGGGCTACACCTTC. Its translation: CASSRRQGYTF.

The chain carries TRBV18 and TRBJ1-2, with D tentatively TRBD1 (5 bases). Trimming shortened V by 6 bases and J by 5 bases, and 19 bases separated the two germline ends. Looked up from germline, CDR1 is KGHSH and CDR2 is LQKENI. This CDR3 spans 15 amino acids. CDR3 sequence reads: CASSPLEGHVYGYTF. CDR3 in DNA: TGTGCCAGCTCTCCTTTGGAGGGGCATGTATATGGCTACACCTTC.